The T cell receptor (beta chain) under discussion was sequenced for a study of control samples from healthy donors and cancer patients. This clone appeared once. Per germline, CDR1 SGHRS and CDR2 YFSETQ. V was pared by 4 bases and J by 2 bases, with 14 bases between. The CDR3 length is 15 residues. TCRdb keeps only in-frame clones here, not all; method: immunoSEQ multiplex PCR. Of 130,000 to 150,000 clones in the sample, just under 95% were seen once. The sequenced sample consisted of PBMCs. The chain combines TRBV5-1 with TRBJ2-3, with a weak D call TRBD1 (6 bases). The TCR comes from a man in his 60s with colorectal cancer. CDR3 protein: CASSPEAGVTDTQYF. The CDR3 DNA reads TGCGCCAGCAGCCCGGAGGCAGGGGTCACAGATACGCAGTATTTT.